This TCR beta chain was found in a study of shared clonotypes between healthy human individuals. Study-wide points: Rarefaction gave evidence that sorted-subset sequencing remained incomplete despite large depth.

A remark on this clone: What it recognizes is unknown.

Per the germline V gene, CDR1 is LNHDA and CDR2 is SQIVND (reference sequence). Trimming at V came to 2 bases and at J to 8 bases, leaving 8 bases not matched to a gene. The CDR3 consists of 14 residues. Sequencing used immunoSEQ multiplex PCR; TCRdb keeps in-frame clones, though not all of them. The table lists about 2.4 million clones, approximately 94% of them singletons, with 0.36% in the top ten. J is TRBJ1-2 and V is TRBV19; 7 nucleotides match TRBD1. This TCR was recovered from a man younger than 35 in good health. Some clones in this sample may be carry-over from other donors' samples. Sequenced input: naive CD4+ T cells from PBMCs. Subset: CD45RA+ positively selected. DNA for the CDR3: TGTGCCAGTAGTATAAGACAGGGATTAAGCGGCTACACCTTC. As protein: CASSIRQGLSGYTF.